Listed below are T cell receptor beta chains from one sample, sequenced in a study of shared T cell receptors in the human thymus. This table comes from immunoSEQ multiplex PCR, and its TCRdb copy is limited to in-frame clones, with some not included. The sample gives 72,000 or so clones, about 96% of which show up once; roughly 0.033% is in the top ten. Sequences were obtained from thymocytes. These receptors all stem from a human donor. Each CDR3 is given with its conserved first and last residue. D genes are given only for firm matches. Clone size is shown for a subset of rows, as once, few, many or a class of expanded clone.

d_call: NA; clone_size: NA; j_call: TRBJ2-1; v_call: TRBV9; cdr3_nt: TGTGCCAGCAGCGTAGGAATGGGATCCTACAATGAGCAGTTCTTC; cdr3_aa: CASSVGMGSYNEQFF
d_call: NA; clone_size: NA; j_call: TRBJ1-5; v_call: TRBV6-5; cdr3_nt: TGTGCCAGCCGGACAGGCAATCAGCCCCAGCATTTT; cdr3_aa: CASRTGNQPQHF
d_call: NA; clone_size: NA; j_call: TRBJ2-3; v_call: TRBV19; cdr3_nt: TGTGCCAGTAGTATAGATTGGGGGGTCGGCACAGATACGCAGTATTTT; cdr3_aa: CASSIDWGVGTDTQYF
d_call: NA; clone_size: NA; j_call: TRBJ1-2; v_call: TRBV11-2; cdr3_nt: TGTGCCAGCAGCTTTCCCAGGGGTTTAAACTATGGCTACACCTTC; cdr3_aa: CASSFPRGLNYGYTF
d_call: NA; clone_size: NA; j_call: TRBJ1-3; v_call: TRBV27; cdr3_nt: TGTGCCAGCAGTGCCCGGTTTGGAAACACCATATATTTT; cdr3_aa: CASSARFGNTIYF
d_call: TRBD1; clone_size: NA; j_call: TRBJ1-6; v_call: TRBV5-1; cdr3_nt: TGCGCCAGCAGCCATGACAGGGTTTCAAATTCACCCCTCCACTTT; cdr3_aa: CASSHDRVSNSPLHF
d_call: NA; clone_size: NA; j_call: TRBJ2-7; v_call: TRBV14; cdr3_nt: TGTGCCAGCAGCCAAGTAAAAGGATCTTTCGTAGGGCTGCAGTACTTC; cdr3_aa: CASSQVKGSFVGLQYF
d_call: NA; clone_size: NA; j_call: TRBJ2-1; v_call: TRBV29-1; cdr3_nt: TGCAGCGGGAAAGGGACGGACAATGAGCAGTTCTTC; cdr3_aa: CSGKGTDNEQFF
d_call: TRBD2; clone_size: NA; j_call: TRBJ2-2; v_call: TRBV6-1; cdr3_nt: TGTGCCAGCAGTGAAGCGGGACTAGCGGGGACGAGGGGGGAGCTGTTTTTT; cdr3_aa: CASSEAGLAGTRGELFF
d_call: NA; clone_size: NA; j_call: TRBJ2-7; v_call: TRBV5-1; cdr3_nt: TGCGCCAGCAGCACAGGGACGAGGAGCTCCTACGAGCAGTACTTC; cdr3_aa: CASSTGTRSSYEQYF
d_call: NA; clone_size: NA; j_call: TRBJ1-4; v_call: TRBV7-3; cdr3_nt: TGTGCCAGCAGCGTGGACGGGGAAAAACTGTTTTTT; cdr3_aa: CASSVDGEKLFF
d_call: NA; clone_size: NA; j_call: TRBJ2-7; v_call: TRBV5-1; cdr3_nt: TGCGCCAGCAGCACGGGGGACTGCTCCAATACTGTCTCCTACGAGCAGTACTTC; cdr3_aa: CASSTGDCSNTVSYEQYF
d_call: TRBD2; clone_size: once; j_call: TRBJ2-5; v_call: TRBV27; cdr3_nt: TGTGCCAGCAGTGCTAGCGGGGGGCAAGAGACCCAGTACTTC; cdr3_aa: CASSASGGQETQYF
d_call: TRBD1; clone_size: NA; j_call: TRBJ2-5; v_call: TRBV14; cdr3_nt: TGTGCCAGTACTCGGGGAGACAGGGAGAACCCAATCGAGACCCAGTACTTC; cdr3_aa: CASTRGDRENPIETQYF
d_call: NA; clone_size: NA; j_call: TRBJ1-3; v_call: TRBV7-2; cdr3_nt: TGTGCCAGCAGCTTCCCTCCCCCTCATCACGCGGCGAACACCATATATTTT; cdr3_aa: CASSFPPPHHAANTIYF
d_call: NA; clone_size: few; j_call: TRBJ1-1; v_call: TRBV9; cdr3_nt: TGTGCCAGCAGCGTAGTCCAACCCCATGTGTTCGGGGAGGACACTGAAGCTTTCTTT; cdr3_aa: CASSVVQPHVFGEDTEAFF
d_call: NA; clone_size: NA; j_call: TRBJ2-5; v_call: TRBV7-8; cdr3_nt: TGTGCCAGCAGCTTTTTTAAGGGGGTTTCGGACTTC; cdr3_aa: CASSFFKGVSDF
d_call: NA; clone_size: NA; j_call: TRBJ2-1; v_call: TRBV11-2; cdr3_nt: TGTGCCAGCAGCTCTCCTTCGGGGTTGGCGTACAATGAGCAGTTCTTC; cdr3_aa: CASSSPSGLAYNEQFF
d_call: NA; clone_size: NA; j_call: TRBJ1-1; v_call: TRBV20-1; cdr3_nt: TGCAGTGCTAGTAACGGCACTGAAGCTTTCTTT; cdr3_aa: CSASNGTEAFF
d_call: NA; clone_size: NA; j_call: TRBJ1-6; v_call: TRBV6-6; cdr3_nt: TGTGCCAGCAGCCCCCCGCAGAATTCACCCCTCCACTTT; cdr3_aa: CASSPPQNSPLHF
d_call: NA; clone_size: NA; j_call: TRBJ2-3; v_call: TRBV19; cdr3_nt: TGTGCCAGTAGTACCCGGGACCGGCCCACAGATACGCAGTATTTT; cdr3_aa: CASSTRDRPTDTQYF
d_call: TRBD1; clone_size: NA; j_call: TRBJ2-7; v_call: TRBV19; cdr3_nt: TGTGCCAGTAGTATGACAGGGGGTAAGGACGAGCAGTACTTC; cdr3_aa: CASSMTGGKDEQYF
d_call: TRBD2; clone_size: once; j_call: TRBJ2-1; v_call: TRBV19; cdr3_nt: TGTGCTGTATACGGGGGGGCCTCCTACAATGAGCAGTTCTTC; cdr3_aa: CAVYGGASYNEQFF
d_call: TRBD1; clone_size: NA; j_call: TRBJ2-1; v_call: TRBV19; cdr3_nt: TGTGCCAGTAGTATAGGACAGACAGGGCCCTTCAATGAGCAGTTCTTC; cdr3_aa: CASSIGQTGPFNEQFF
d_call: NA; clone_size: NA; j_call: TRBJ1-5; v_call: TRBV18; cdr3_nt: TGTGCCAGCTCACCAGGAGACAGGCAGGATAGCAATCAGCCCCAGCATTTT; cdr3_aa: CASSPGDRQDSNQPQHF
d_call: TRBD1; clone_size: NA; j_call: TRBJ1-6; v_call: TRBV5-1; cdr3_nt: TGCGCCAGCAGCTTTAACAGGGGGCGCTTAGATTCACCCCTCCACTTT; cdr3_aa: CASSFNRGRLDSPLHF
d_call: TRBD1; clone_size: NA; j_call: TRBJ1-2; v_call: TRBV6-5; cdr3_nt: TGTGCCAGCAGCCGAACAGGGGCTAACTATGGCTACACCTTC; cdr3_aa: CASSRTGANYGYTF
d_call: TRBD1; clone_size: NA; j_call: TRBJ2-2; v_call: TRBV5-5; cdr3_nt: TGTGCCAGCAGCTTGGGGGACAGTACCGGGGAGCTGTTTTTT; cdr3_aa: CASSLGDSTGELFF
d_call: TRBD1; clone_size: NA; j_call: TRBJ1-5; v_call: TRBV5-6; cdr3_nt: TGTGCCAGCAGCTCGGGCCTGACAGGGGTTGATCAGCCCCAGCATTTT; cdr3_aa: CASSSGLTGVDQPQHF
d_call: TRBD1; clone_size: NA; j_call: TRBJ1-4; v_call: TRBV5-6; cdr3_nt: TGTGCCAGCAGCCCCGGAAGTGAGAAACAGGGGGCCGTTAATGAAAAACTGTTTTTT; cdr3_aa: CASSPGSEKQGAVNEKLFF
d_call: NA; clone_size: NA; j_call: TRBJ2-5; v_call: TRBV4-3; cdr3_nt: TGCGCCAGCAGCACAATCTTGGGGAAGGGAGAGACCCAGTACTTC; cdr3_aa: CASSTILGKGETQYF
d_call: TRBD1; clone_size: NA; j_call: TRBJ1-5; v_call: TRBV4-3; cdr3_nt: TGCGCCAGCAGCCAAGTCTGGTTGAGGGACAGTGGCAATCAGCCCCAGCATTTT; cdr3_aa: CASSQVWLRDSGNQPQHF
d_call: NA; clone_size: NA; j_call: TRBJ2-5; v_call: TRBV5-1; cdr3_nt: TGCGCCAGCAGCTACTCTTTGGGGGTCCAAGAGACCCAGTACTTC; cdr3_aa: CASSYSLGVQETQYF
d_call: NA; clone_size: NA; j_call: TRBJ1-6; v_call: TRBV4-2; cdr3_nt: TGTGCCAGCAGCCAAGATCAGGGAACCAGGGCCCTCCTTGGAAATTCACCCCTCCACTTT; cdr3_aa: CASSQDQGTRALLGNSPLHF
d_call: TRBD1; clone_size: NA; j_call: TRBJ1-4; v_call: TRBV9; cdr3_nt: TGTGCCAGCAGCGTCGGGACAGGGGATTTCGCTAATGAAAAACTGTTTTTT; cdr3_aa: CASSVGTGDFANEKLFF
d_call: NA; clone_size: NA; j_call: TRBJ1-5; v_call: TRBV2; cdr3_nt: TGTGCCAGCCAATTCGTAAGGGGGGGTAGCAATCAGCCCCAGCATTTT; cdr3_aa: CASQFVRGGSNQPQHF
d_call: NA; clone_size: NA; j_call: TRBJ2-5; v_call: TRBV29-1; cdr3_nt: TGCAGCGTTGGCCCCCACCACCAAGAGACCCAGTACTTC; cdr3_aa: CSVGPHHQETQYF
d_call: TRBD1; clone_size: NA; j_call: TRBJ2-5; v_call: TRBV7-2; cdr3_nt: TGTGCCAGCAGCTTTTTTGGGACAGGCCGTCTGTGGGAGACCCAGTACTTC; cdr3_aa: CASSFFGTGRLWETQYF
d_call: NA; clone_size: NA; j_call: TRBJ1-2; v_call: TRBV18; cdr3_nt: TGTGCCAGCTCACCACATAACAGGGCGACAAACTATGGCTACACCTTC; cdr3_aa: CASSPHNRATNYGYTF
d_call: NA; clone_size: NA; j_call: TRBJ2-4; v_call: TRBV27; cdr3_nt: TGTGCCAGCAGTCCAAGGGGTTCCCGCCGAGCCAAAAACATTCAGTACTTC; cdr3_aa: CASSPRGSRRAKNIQYF
d_call: TRBD1; clone_size: NA; j_call: TRBJ2-7; v_call: TRBV7-2; cdr3_nt: TGTGCCAGCAGCTCTATCGGGACAGAAAGCTACTACGAGCAGTACTTC; cdr3_aa: CASSSIGTESYYEQYF
d_call: NA; clone_size: NA; j_call: TRBJ1-1; v_call: TRBV19; cdr3_nt: TGTGCCAGTAGCTTGACAGACACTTGCCTCATGAACACTGAAGCTTTCTTT; cdr3_aa: CASSLTDTCLMNTEAFF
d_call: NA; clone_size: NA; j_call: TRBJ2-7; v_call: TRBV10-3; cdr3_nt: TGTGCCATCAGTGACACATACGAGCAGTACTTC; cdr3_aa: CAISDTYEQYF
d_call: NA; clone_size: NA; j_call: TRBJ2-4; v_call: TRBV6-6; cdr3_nt: TGTGCCAGCAGTCCGCCCGGGGCGTTAGCCAAAAACATTCAGTACTTC; cdr3_aa: CASSPPGALAKNIQYF
d_call: NA; clone_size: NA; j_call: TRBJ1-2; v_call: TRBV6-1; cdr3_nt: TGTGCCAGCAGTACCCGGGCTAACTATGGCTACACCTTC; cdr3_aa: CASSTRANYGYTF
d_call: TRBD2; clone_size: NA; j_call: TRBJ2-1; v_call: TRBV5-1; cdr3_nt: TGCGCCAGCAGCTCCACGGCCAGCGGGGGGGCCTACAATGAGCAGTTCTTC; cdr3_aa: CASSSTASGGAYNEQFF
d_call: NA; clone_size: once; j_call: TRBJ1-6; v_call: TRBV21-1; cdr3_nt: TGTGCCAGCAGCAGGACTTTGGGACAGGGGAATTCACCCCTCCACTTT; cdr3_aa: CASSRTLGQGNSPLHF
d_call: NA; clone_size: NA; j_call: TRBJ2-2; v_call: TRBV4-3; cdr3_nt: TGCGCCAGCAGCCAAGATCTTAAACCTACGAACACCGGGGAGCTGTTTTTT; cdr3_aa: CASSQDLKPTNTGELFF
d_call: TRBD1; clone_size: NA; j_call: TRBJ2-3; v_call: TRBV7-2; cdr3_nt: TGTGCCAGCAGCTGGCAGGGGGCGAATGCTAGCACAGATACGCAGTATTTT; cdr3_aa: CASSWQGANASTDTQYF
d_call: NA; clone_size: NA; j_call: TRBJ1-2; v_call: TRBV27; cdr3_nt: TGTGCCAGCAGGAAGAACAGGGCCGTATATGGCTACACCTTC; cdr3_aa: CASRKNRAVYGYTF
d_call: TRBD1; clone_size: NA; j_call: TRBJ1-2; v_call: TRBV2; cdr3_nt: TGTGCCAGCAGCAAGACAGGGGTTGACAACTATGGCTACACCTTC; cdr3_aa: CASSKTGVDNYGYTF
d_call: NA; clone_size: NA; j_call: TRBJ1-6; v_call: TRBV9; cdr3_nt: TGTGCCAGCAGCGTAGGTGTCAGCGCGATGGATAGGTCACCCCTCCACTTT; cdr3_aa: CASSVGVSAMDRSPLHF
d_call: TRBD1; clone_size: once; j_call: TRBJ1-2; v_call: TRBV27; cdr3_nt: TGTGCCAGCAGTTTCCTCAGGGGGGGGTATGGCTACACCTTC; cdr3_aa: CASSFLRGGYGYTF
d_call: TRBD2; clone_size: NA; j_call: TRBJ2-5; v_call: TRBV10-3; cdr3_nt: TGTGCCATCAGTGAACCCACTAGCGGGGGGTTGGAGACCCAGTACTTC; cdr3_aa: CAISEPTSGGLETQYF
d_call: TRBD1; clone_size: NA; j_call: TRBJ2-1; v_call: TRBV18; cdr3_nt: TGTGCCAGCTCACTGACAGGGGAGCCCGCTAACAATGAGCAGTTCTTC; cdr3_aa: CASSLTGEPANNEQFF
d_call: NA; clone_size: NA; j_call: TRBJ2-7; v_call: TRBV29-1; cdr3_nt: TGCAGCGTCGCTTGGACAGTCTCCTACGAGCAGTACTTC; cdr3_aa: CSVAWTVSYEQYF